This TCR beta chain was captured by sequencing in a study of shared clonotypes between healthy human individuals. As for the study in general: Each donor's CD8 memory used one plate, CD8 naive two, each CD4 subset three.

Authors' processing steps: As immunoSEQ supplied junction-only sequences (without quality scores), filtering differed. Sequenced by immunoSEQ multiplex PCR; TCRdb stores in-frame clones only, minus some. That table supplies the V and J calls and clone size; D and trimming were determined from the DNA. The sample shows approximately 530,000 clones, about 95% of them seen only once. The germline gives CDR1 SGHTS, CDR2 YDEGEE. The V gene end was trimmed by 4 bases and the J gene end by 3 bases; junction bases not matched to a gene: 10. CDR3 length equals 16 residues. Of note for this clone: Antigen: not known.

Study observations and caveats: Rarefaction demonstrated incomplete sorted-subset sequencing despite large depth. Sampling covered nothing but blood. Tissue TCR repertoires likely differ from those found in blood.

This clonotype was sampled from a woman under 40 in good health. The chain joins TRBV5-8 to TRBJ2-1, with 7 bases that match TRBD2. Sequencing used naive CD4+ T cells sorted from blood. Subset described: CD45RA+ positively selected. In nucleotides, the CDR3 is TGTGCCAGCAGCGGGACTACTAGCGTACTCTACAATGAGCAGTTCTTC. As protein: CASSGTTSVLYNEQFF.